What follows are 22 T cell receptor beta chains derived from one specimen sequenced in a study of T cell repertoires in cytomegalovirus infection. From the reads, TCRdb called clonotypes with MiXCR, one entry per CDR3 protein. This table holds 400,000 to 550,000 distinct CDR3 sequences, about 10% found once. Source material: PBMCs. All receptors come from a human donor in good health (CMV status not recorded). Some clones in this sample may be carry-over from other donors' samples.

This clonotype appeared many times. This chain joins TRBV7-2 and TRBJ2-3; TRBD1 is a possible D gene (6 bases). Trimming removed 3 bases from V and 4 bases from J, with 11 bases in between. The CDR3 length is 14 residues. The germline V gene encodes CDR1 SGHTA and CDR2 FQGNSA. The DNA of the CDR3 is TGTGCCAGCAGCTTCGAACAGGGCCCAGATACGCAGTATTTT. Its translation: CASSFEQGPDTQYF.

There are a few counts of this clonotype. V is TRBV29-1 and J is TRBJ1-1, with a weak D call TRBD1 (6 bases). Germline loops: CDR1 SQVTM, CDR2 ANQGSEA. The germline V and J ends were trimmed by 6 bases and 2 bases, with 13 bases remaining between them. This CDR3 has 13 amino acids. CDR3 region: CSVMKGGNTEAFF. The CDR3 nucleotides are TGCAGCGTGATGAAAGGGGGAAACACTGAAGCTTTCTTT. The entire variable domain, with the rest obtained from reference TRBV29-1 and TRBJ1-1, is as follows: SAVISQKPSRDICQRGTSLTIQCQVDSQVTMMFWYRQQPGQSLTLIATANQGSEATYESGFVIDKFPISRPNLTFSTLTVSNMSPEDSSIYLCSVMKGGNTEAFFGQGTRLTVV.

This clonotype was recorded a few times. The chain is built from TRBV6-2 or TRBV6-3 and TRBJ1-5; D ambiguous. The germline gives CDR1 MNHEY, CDR2 SVGEGT. Trimming took off 5 bases at V and 0 bases at J, with 11 bases between the two ends. This CDR3 is built from 15 residues. The DNA for the CDR3 is TGTGCCAGCAGTAACCCAGCTTATAGCAATCAGCCCCAGCATTTT. This translates into CASSNPAYSNQPQHF.

This clonotype was observed many times. CDR3: CASSLGTSGRNTQYF. The CDR3 DNA follows: TGTGCCAGCAGTCTAGGGACTAGCGGGAGGAATACGCAGTATTTT. The chain joins TRBV28 to TRBJ2-3, with 15 nucleotides matching TRBD2. The CDR3 totals 15 residues. Germline V gene sequence: CDR1 MDHEN, CDR2 SYDVKM. After removal of 5 bases from V and 7 bases from J, the junction contained 4 bases not matched to a gene. Full variable domain (rest looked up from reference TRBV28 and TRBJ2-3): DVKVTQSSRYLVKRTGEKVFLECVQDMDHENMFWYRQDPGLGLRLIYFSYDVKMKEKGDIPEGYSVSREKKERFSLILESASTNQTSMYLCASSLGTSGRNTQYFGPGTRLTVL.

This clonotype was counted ten times or more. This chain joins TRBV5-4 and TRBJ2-2, with unresolved D. Trimming stripped 4 bases from V and 3 bases from J, with 7 bases between. The CDR3 covers 13 residues. Germline values: CDR1 SGHNT, CDR2 YYREEE (reference sequence). DNA for the CDR3: TGTGCCAGCAGCCGAACATACACCGGGGAGCTGTTTTTT. Translating it yields CASSRTYTGELFF. Complete variable domain (other parts from reference TRBV5-4 and TRBJ2-2): ETGVTQSPTHLIKTRGQQVTLRCSSQSGHNTVSWYQQALGQGPQFIFQYYREEENGRGNFPPRFSGLQFPNYSSELNVNALELDDSALYLCASSRTYTGELFFGEGSRLTVL.

The chain employs TRBV13 and TRBJ1-4; 10 nucleotides line up with TRBD1. Germline assignment: CDR1 PRHDT and CDR2 FYEKMQ (reference sequence). This CDR3 has 15 amino acids. The trim removed 5 bases at V and 7 bases at J, leaving 7 bases unmatched. CDR3 protein: CASSEQTGGGEKLFF. CDR3 nucleotides: TGTGCCAGCAGCGAACAGACAGGGGGCGGTGAAAAACTGTTTTTT. Full variable domain (rest looked up from reference TRBV13 and TRBJ1-4): AAGVIQSPRHLIKEKRETATLKCYPIPRHDTVYWYQQGPGQDPQFLISFYEKMQSDKGSIPDRFSAQQFSDYHSELNMSSLELGDSALYFCASSEQTGGGEKLFFGSGTQLSVL.

The genes are TRBV15 and TRBJ1-5; D is undetermined. This CDR3 is 15 amino acids long. Germline CDR1 is LNHNV and CDR2 is YYDKDF (reference sequence). The V gene lost 1 base and the J gene lost 0 bases, with 7 bases spanning the gap. DNA for the CDR3: TGTGCCACCAGCAGAGGGGCGGCTAGCAATCAGCCCCAGCATTTT. Amino acid sequence: CATSRGAASNQPQHF.

This clonotype has just a few counts. The J gene is TRBJ2-3, the V gene TRBV20-1, with 11 bases aligning to TRBD2. With V trimmed by 3 bases and J by 6 bases, 5 bases remained unmatched. The CDR3 covers 14 residues. Germline lookup yields CDR1 DFQATT and CDR2 SNEGSKA (reference sequence). The CDR3 here is CSASSGRAGDTQYF. The CDR3 DNA is TGCAGTGCTAGTAGCGGGAGGGCCGGGGATACGCAGTATTTT.

This clonotype was detected a few times. V and J are TRBV15 and TRBJ2-3; 13 bases align to TRBD2. CDR1 and CDR2 (germline): LNHNV, YYDKDF (reference sequence). The CDR3 spans 17 residues. The J segment lost 4 bases and the V segment lost 3 bases, leaving 7 bases of the junction unmatched. This CDR3 reads CATSSRRLAGGPDTQYF. Here the CDR3 DNA reads TGTGCCACCAGCAGCCGTCGACTAGCGGGAGGCCCAGATACGCAGTATTTT.

The chain couples TRBV12-5 to TRBJ1-6; the D is unclear. Germline loops: CDR1 LGHNT, CDR2 FRNRAP. V lost 6 bases to trimming and J lost 7 bases, with 13 bases between them. CDR3 size: 14 residues. CDR3 sequence: CASGRNSVNSPLHF. CDR3 bases: TGTGCTAGTGGCCGTAACAGCGTCAATTCACCCCTCCACTTT.

The V gene is TRBV19, the J gene TRBJ1-6; a possible D gene is TRBD1 (5 bases). Trimming left V 3 bases short and J 11 bases short, with 17 bases between. The CDR3 contains 15 residues. CDR1 is LNHDA, CDR2 SQIVND, per germline (reference sequence). The CDR3 coding sequence is TGTGCCAGTAGTATCCTGACTATGGGGGTAGCACCCCTCCACTTT. Residues: CASSILTMGVAPLHF. Looking up the rest from reference TRBV19 and TRBJ1-6 gives the full variable domain: DGGITQSPKYLFRKEGQNVTLSCEQNLNHDAMYWYRQDPGQGLRLIYYSQIVNDFQKGDIAEGYSVSREKKESFPLTVTSAQKNPTAFYLCASSILTMGVAPLHFGNGTRLTVT.

This clonotype was recorded many times. The chain joins TRBV2 to TRBJ1-1; 9 bases match TRBD1. After removal of 4 bases from V and 0 bases from J, the junction contained 6 bases not matched to a gene. This CDR3 is 16 amino acids long. Germline loops: CDR1 SNHLY, CDR2 FYNNEI. The CDR3 bases are TGTGCCAGCAGTGGGACAGGGGACTTTCTGAACACTGAAGCTTTCTTT. Translating gives CASSGTGDFLNTEAFF.

This clonotype has a count of ten or more. The rearrangement joins TRBV7-9 to TRBJ2-2, with 10 bases lining up with TRBD2. The CDR3 runs to 15 residues. The germline gives CDR1 SEHNR, CDR2 FQNEAQ (reference sequence). V shed 10 bases and J 6 bases; nucleotides not matched to a gene: 11. The CDR3 sequence: CATSSPGLASGELFF. In nucleotides, the CDR3 is TGTGCCACCTCGTCCCCGGGACTAGCGTCCGGGGAGCTGTTTTTT.

Turning to this clonotype: Its ends do not fully match the called genes, so a read error is possible. The gene calls are TRBV5-1 and TRBJ2-5; D ambiguous. Germline V gene lookup returns CDR1 SGHRS and CDR2 YFSETQ. The CDR3 is 14 residues long. CDR3 protein: CASSLARSQDTQYF. The DNA for the CDR3 is TGCGCCAGCAGCTTGGCCCGCAGCCAAGACACCCAGTACTTC.

A word on this clonotype: A read error may produce the germline difference seen at one junction end. The chain has TRBV28 and TRBJ1-3; D is unclear. The CDR3 has 17 residues. In germline, CDR1 is MDHEN, CDR2 SYDVKM. The CDR3 reads CASSLVTGESSGNTICF. CDR3 bases: TGTGCCAGCAGTTTAGTGACCGGAGAAAGCTCTGGAAACACCATATGTTTT.

This clonotype was counted many times. The genes are TRBV6-1 and TRBJ2-1; 8 bases map to TRBD1. CDR1 is MNHNS and CDR2 is SASEGT in the germline V gene. V gave up 6 bases and J gave up 6 bases; unmatched junction bases: 13. This CDR3 contains 16 residues. The CDR3 is CASRKQGTGWSNEQFF. The CDR3 nucleotides read TGTGCCAGCAGGAAACAAGGGACAGGCTGGAGCAATGAGCAGTTCTTC.

This rearrangement joins TRBV30 to TRBJ1-5; D uncertain. The CDR3 sequence is 13 residues long. Germline CDR1 and CDR2: GTSNPN and SVGIG (reference sequence). V gave up 0 bases and J gave up 0 bases, with 3 bases separating them. CDR3 residues: CAWSVDSNQPQHF. The CDR3 DNA reads as TGTGCCTGGAGTGTGGATAGCAATCAGCCCCAGCATTTT.

This clonotype was counted at least ten times. The chain couples TRBV4-2 to TRBJ2-1; D gene ambiguous. Between the trimmed V and J ends, which lost 3 bases and 4 bases, there was a span of 13 bases. The CDR3 loop spans 15 amino acids. Germline lookup yields CDR1 LGHNA and CDR2 YNFKEQ. This CDR3 is CASSQSQEKYNEQFF. CDR3 DNA sequence: TGTGCCAGCAGCCAGAGCCAGGAGAAATACAATGAGCAGTTCTTC.

Ten or more counts support this clonotype. V gene TRBV6-5 combines with J gene TRBJ1-4, with D maybe TRBD1 (5 bases). The CDR3 extends over 17 amino acids. Trimming removed 0 bases from V and 6 bases from J, with 17 bases in between. Germline CDR1 is MNHEY and CDR2 is SVGAGI. The CDR3 here is CASSYSMTRWGDEKLFF. The CDR3 bases are TGTGCCAGCAGTTACTCGATGACGCGATGGGGGGATGAAAAACTGTTTTTT.

This clonotype was observed a few times. This chain connects TRBV18 to TRBJ2-6; the match to TRBD1 covers 8 bases. This CDR3 has 16 residues. Germline V CDR1 and CDR2: KGHSH, LQKENI. V trimming: 3 bases; J trimming: 2 bases; junction bases outside the gene matches: 3. DNA for the CDR3: TGTGCCAGCTCACCGGCGACAGGGGCTGGGGCCAACGTCCTGACTTTC. Protein sequence: CASSPATGAGANVLTF.

The CDR3 nucleotides are TGTGCCACCAGGGCAGGGCTAAGCACAGATACGCAGTATTTT. It specifies CATRAGLSTDTQYF. J is TRBJ2-3 and V is TRBV24-1, with D possibly being TRBD1 (5 bases). This CDR3 has 14 residues. The V and J ends lost 7 bases and 0 bases respectively, with 10 bases between them. Germline CDR1 is KGHDR and CDR2 is SFDVKD.

In this sample, this clonotype turned up many times. The chain has TRBV2 and TRBJ1-4, with D perhaps matching TRBD1 (5 bases). The CDR3 is 13 amino acids. The germline gives CDR1 SNHLY, CDR2 FYNNEI. The germline V and J ends were trimmed by 6 bases and 4 bases, with 9 bases remaining between them. CDR3 in DNA: TGTGCCAGCAGACAGGATTATAATGAAAAACTGTTTTTT. This gives the protein CASRQDYNEKLFF.